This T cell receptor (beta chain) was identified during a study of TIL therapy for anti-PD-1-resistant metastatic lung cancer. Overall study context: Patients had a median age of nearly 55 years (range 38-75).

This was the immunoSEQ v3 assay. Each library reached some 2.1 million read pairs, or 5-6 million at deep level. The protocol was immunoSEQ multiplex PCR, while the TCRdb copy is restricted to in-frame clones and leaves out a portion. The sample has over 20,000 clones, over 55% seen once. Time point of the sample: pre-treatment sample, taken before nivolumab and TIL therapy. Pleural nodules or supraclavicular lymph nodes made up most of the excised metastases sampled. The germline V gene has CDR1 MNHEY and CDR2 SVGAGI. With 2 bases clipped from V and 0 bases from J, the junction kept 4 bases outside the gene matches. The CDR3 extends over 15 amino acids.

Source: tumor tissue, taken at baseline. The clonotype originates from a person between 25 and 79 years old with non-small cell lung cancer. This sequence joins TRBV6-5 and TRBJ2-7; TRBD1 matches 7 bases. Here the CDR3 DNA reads TGTGCCAGCAGTTACCGACAGGGCTCCTCCTACGAGCAGTACTTC. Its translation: CASSYRQGSSYEQYF.